The present entry profiles one T cell receptor (beta chain) with its context. Its antigen is not known. This may be a read error: a much more frequent sequence differs by one nucleotide. The CDR3 spans 19 residues. Trimming took 7 bases from V and 0 from J; bases not matched to a gene: 19. A single record per CDR3 protein comes from TCRdb applying MiXCR to the PCR reads. The sample shows over 600,000 distinct CDR3 sequences, 15% to 20% of them seen only once. The data were obtained in a study of molecular identifiers for immune sequencing clone quantification. Study context: Four of five splits of RNA from about 20,000 or 100,000 naive CD8 cells were sequenced in replicates. Study-level findings and limits: One cell's worth of spiked Jurkat TCR RNA was reportedly detectable among 1 million or so naive cells.

With RNA at 10%, 30% or 50%, naive CD8 libraries came from around 18,000 to 910,000 sorted cells. The source is a human donor in good health. Some libraries in this study had Jurkat cell RNA spiked in. Specimen: naive CD8+ T cells from blood, with Jurkat cell RNA spiked in. Subset noted: FACS-sorted CD8+CD4-CCR7+CD45RA+ naive T cells. The chain has TRBV12-3 or TRBV12-4 and TRBJ2-5; 8 positions match TRBD2. The CDR3 coding sequence is TGTGCCAGCAACCTGGGCAGGGGATTCACACTAGCGGACCAAGAGACCCAGTACTTC. It encodes CASNLGRGFTLADQETQYF.